Below, 3 T cell receptor beta chains from the same sample are listed, as sequenced in a study of CD8 T cells in ankylosing spondylitis (dated 2017 in TCRdb). Library construction relied on 5' RACE. Sequencing relied on an Illumina HiSeq 2500. TCRdb reran the public reads through fastp at Q25 and MiXCR, keeping productive beta chains. Merged by CDR3 protein, the rows form single entries marked with the most common genes and DNA. This sample is represented by about 250,000 distinct CDR3 sequences; over 15% of them were singletons. Of the sample, around 30% is held by the ten largest clones. The source material was blood, either unsorted or a sorted T cell fraction (not recorded which). These receptors originate from a male donor with ankylosing spondylitis or in good health (not recorded which).

The table lists this clonotype with a few counts. The rearrangement links TRBV11-2 to TRBJ2-5; D perhaps matches TRBD2 (6 bases). V was shortened by 5 bases and J by 1 base, with 14 bases between the two germline ends. In germline, CDR1 is SGHAT, CDR2 FQNNGV. CDR3 size: 15 residues. The CDR3 DNA reads as TGTGCCAGCAGCAGTGGGGCGGGACTCCAAGAGACCCAGTACTTC. Residues: CASSSGAGLQETQYF.

Only one count was recorded for this clonotype. V is TRBV27 and J is TRBJ2-7; 9 bases map to TRBD1. Trimming removed 3 bases from V and 6 bases from J; junction bases left unmatched: 6. The CDR3 consists of 14 residues. Germline CDR1 MNHEY, CDR2 SMNVEV (reference sequence). In DNA, the CDR3 is TGTGCCAGCAGTTTGGGACAGGGCCGCCTCGAGCAGTACTTC. It specifies CASSLGQGRLEQYF.

This clonotype was found a few times. The rearrangement links TRBV12-3 or TRBV12-4 to TRBJ2-5; no clear D. With 6 bases removed from V and 3 bases from J, the gap between germline ends came to 8 bases. CDR3 size: 12 residues. In DNA, the CDR3 is TGTGCCAGCAGCCGCCTAAAAGAGACCCAGTACTTC. Translating gives CASSRLKETQYF.